The source of this T cell receptor beta chain is a study of graft-versus-host responses after intestinal transplantation. The germline gives CDR1 LNHDA, CDR2 SQIVND (reference sequence). This CDR3 contains 15 residues. The V and J ends lost 2 bases and 4 bases respectively, with 15 bases between them. This clone has a single count. Its antigen is as yet unknown. Only in-frame clones appear in the TCRdb table, and some are missing; sequencing was by immunoSEQ multiplex PCR. This sample has around 90,000 clones; approximately 92% occur once, and the top ten carry 1.1%. The chain uses TRBV19 and TRBJ2-7; the D is unclear. Material: unstimulated CD8+ T cells sorted from spleen or lymph node cells, obtained before transplant. This TCR was sampled from a human donor who was the organ donor for an intestinal transplant. In DNA form, the CDR3 reads TGTGCCAGTAGTATAAGCCCCAGCACAGTGTACGAGCAGTACTTC. Translating it yields CASSISPSTVYEQYF.